The 30 T cell receptor beta chains listed next were all sequenced from one sample in a study of cytomegalovirus exposure and HLA in healthy donors. PCR was performed using 60 Vbeta and 13 Jbeta primers. Assay: immunoSEQ multiplex PCR; the TCRdb copy retains only in-frame clones and omits some. Of around 140,000 clones listed, roughly 80% are singletons. The sample comprised PBMCs. The receptors were sampled from a man between 40 and 49 years old in good health and CMV-seronegative.

The CDR3 DNA is TGTGCCAGCAGCGGGGGGGACCTCGGGGGCGGGGAGCTGTTTTTT. This gives the protein CASSGGDLGGGELFF. This sequence joins TRBV6-5 and TRBJ2-2, with 8 nucleotides matching TRBD2. Germline CDR1 MNHEY, CDR2 SVGAGI. The CDR3 loop spans 15 amino acids. The J segment lost 7 bases and the V segment lost 6 bases, leaving 10 bases of the junction unmatched.

J is TRBJ1-2 and V is TRBV7-9; D may be TRBD1 (5 bases). The CDR3 sequence is 16 residues long. Trimming removed 5 bases from V and 2 bases from J, with 18 bases in between. Germline V lookup: CDR1 SEHNR, CDR2 FQNEAQ (reference sequence). In DNA, the CDR3 is TGTGCCAGCAGCCTTGGTTCCCAGGGATCAAACTATGGCTACACCTTC. Amino acid sequence: CASSLGSQGSNYGYTF.

This clone was recorded only once. The chain combines TRBV19 with TRBJ1-2, with a tentative D call TRBD1 (5 bases). Germline CDR1 LNHDA, CDR2 SQIVND (reference sequence). V lost 6 bases and J lost 0, with 11 bases in between. The CDR3 runs 14 residues. The chain's CDR3 is CASSQGLSNYGYTF. The CDR3 bases are TGTGCCAGTAGCCAGGGATTATCTAACTATGGCTACACCTTC.

Only a few counts were recorded for this clone. This chain joins TRBV30 and TRBJ2-1; the D is unclear. The CDR3 runs to 15 residues. Trimming took off 1 base at V and 4 bases at J, with 14 bases between the two ends. Per the germline V gene, CDR1 is GTSNPN and CDR2 is SVGIG (reference sequence). CDR3 sequence: CAWSDLTSPYNEQFF. The CDR3 DNA reads as TGTGCCTGGAGTGACCTAACGAGCCCTTACAATGAGCAGTTCTTC.

This clone turned up a few times. The chain is built from TRBV6-5 and TRBJ1-3; no reliable D call. From germline, CDR1 is MNHEY and CDR2 SVGAGI. Trimming stripped 0 bases from V and 0 bases from J, with 9 bases between. CDR3 length: 16 residues. The CDR3 region is CASSYSRGSSGNTIYF. In DNA, the CDR3 is TGTGCCAGCAGTTACTCCCGGGGTTCCTCTGGAAACACCATATATTTT.

The chain combines TRBV2 with TRBJ2-7, with 7 positions matching TRBD1. This CDR3 region has 12 residues. V lost 6 bases, J lost 6 bases, and 5 bases stayed unmatched. Per germline, CDR1 SNHLY and CDR2 FYNNEI. This CDR3 reads CASRAQGLEQYF. CDR3 sequence (DNA): TGTGCCAGCAGGGCACAGGGGCTCGAGCAGTACTTC.

This chain uses TRBV19 with TRBJ1-5; 9 bases line up with TRBD1. This CDR3 region has 15 residues. V gave up 7 bases and J gave up 2 bases; unmatched junction bases: 6. CDR1 LNHDA and CDR2 SQIVND come from the germline V gene (reference sequence). In nucleotides, the CDR3 is TGTGCCAGTATACAGGGGGCGCAGGGCAATCAGCCCCAGCATTTT. Translated, it gives CASIQGAQGNQPQHF.

The rearrangement uses TRBV28 and TRBJ1-5; 8 bases agree with TRBD1. Trimming removed 5 bases from V and 5 bases from J; junction bases left unmatched: 5. The CDR3 consists of 14 residues. Germline V lookup: CDR1 MDHEN, CDR2 SYDVKM. CDR3 amino acids: CASSLGQGYQPQHF. CDR3 sequence (DNA): TGTGCCAGCAGTCTCGGACAGGGCTATCAGCCCCAGCATTTT.

The CDR3 here is CASSTGGAGEAFF. DNA for the CDR3: TGTGCCAGCAGCACTGGCGGTGCCGGAGAAGCTTTCTTT. The chain uses TRBV6-6 and TRBJ1-1; D gene unclear. CDR3 size: 13 residues. Per the germline V gene, CDR1 is MNHNY and CDR2 is SVGAGI (reference sequence). V gave up 6 bases and J gave up 8 bases, with 16 bases separating them.

This clone was recorded a few times. The V and J genes are TRBV5-1 and TRBJ2-3; 7 positions match TRBD1. V was clipped by 7 bases and J by 0 bases; unmatched bases: 8. This CDR3 is 15 amino acids long. Germline CDR1 reads SGHRS; CDR2 reads YFSETQ. The CDR3 DNA reads as TGCGCCAGCGGATCGGGGACAGTTAGCACAGATACGCAGTATTTT. It encodes CASGSGTVSTDTQYF.

The rearrangement links TRBV5-1 to TRBJ1-1; no clear D gene. This CDR3 comprises 14 residues. Germline V gives CDR1 SGHRS, CDR2 YFSETQ. V lost 4 bases to trimming and J lost 1 base, with 11 bases between them. The CDR3, as DNA: TGCGCCAGCAGCCATGCTAACCCGAACACTGAAGCTTTCTTT. Translation gives CASSHANPNTEAFF.

This clone was found a few times. A junction boundary mismatches the germline segment, possibly from a read error. The rearrangement joins TRBV7-9 to TRBJ1-6; D not resolved. Looked up from germline, CDR1 is SEHNR and CDR2 is FQNEAQ (reference sequence). The CDR3 extends over 13 amino acids. This CDR3 is CASSTGNNSLLHF. Here the CDR3 DNA reads TGTGCCAGCAGCACGGGAAACAATTCACTCCTCCACTTT.

This clone has just one count. The chain has TRBV19 and TRBJ2-7; D perhaps matches TRBD1 (6 bases). V was clipped by 9 bases and J by 6 bases, with 12 bases between them. CDR1 and CDR2 from the germline V gene are LNHDA and SQIVND (reference sequence). There are 11 residues in the CDR3. The DNA of the CDR3 is TGTGCCAGCCAAGGACAGATCGAGCAGTACTTC. Amino acids: CASQGQIEQYF.

Turning to this clone: One junction end disagrees with the germline gene, perhaps due to a read error. Different DNA sequences within this sample yield the same CDR3. The chain carries TRBV4-3 and TRBJ2-1, with unresolved D. The CDR3 sequence is 11 residues long. CDR1 is LGHNA, CDR2 YSLEER, per germline. CDR3 DNA sequence: TGCGCTAGCAGCACACATCAAGAGCAGTTCTTC. Its protein is CASSTHQEQFF.

The chain recombines TRBV7-9 with TRBJ2-5; D possibly corresponds to TRBD1 (6 bases). The better agreement between TRBJ2-7 and the DNA end casts doubt on the J call. The CDR3 has 13 amino acids. Germline CDR1 is SEHNR and CDR2 is FQNEAQ (reference sequence). The CDR3, as DNA: TGTGCCAGCAGCCCCGGGACACTCTACGAGCAGTACTTC. It specifies CASSPGTLYEQYF.

J is TRBJ2-7 and V is TRBV4-1; D is unresolved. The V end lost 0 bases, the J end lost 2 bases, and 14 bases lay between the germline ends. CDR1 and CDR2 from the germline V gene are MGHRA and YSYEKL. CDR3 size: 16 residues. CDR3 sequence (DNA): TGCGCCAGCAGCCAAGAATTTCCCGCTATGGCCTACGAGCAGTACTTC. Encoded protein: CASSQEFPAMAYEQYF.

The CDR3 sequence: CASSQVGRGQGEAFF. The DNA for the CDR3 is TGTGCCAGCTCACAAGTGGGCAGGGGGCAAGGTGAAGCTTTCTTT. The genes are TRBV18 and TRBJ1-1; 8 bases map to TRBD1. CDR1 KGHSH and CDR2 LQKENI come from the germline V gene. This CDR3 has 15 residues. Trimming took 4 bases from V and 7 from J; bases not matched to a gene: 11.

V is TRBV5-1 and J is TRBJ2-3, with 12 positions matching TRBD2. Per germline, CDR1 SGHRS and CDR2 YFSETQ. The CDR3 has 16 amino acids. V shed 3 bases, J shed 2 bases, and the junction held 4 bases outside the gene matches. The CDR3 coding sequence is TGCGCCAGCAGCTCTAGGACTAGCGGGGCCACAGATACGCAGTATTTT. Protein: CASSSRTSGATDTQYF.

This chain joins TRBV9 and TRBJ1-2; 8 bases agree with TRBD1. Germline CDR1 and CDR2: SGDLS and YYNGEE. The CDR3 runs 14 residues. With V trimmed by 1 base and J by 8 bases, 7 bases remained unmatched. The chain's CDR3 is CASSVLQGVEGYTF. In DNA, the CDR3 is TGTGCCAGCAGCGTATTACAGGGGGTAGAGGGCTACACCTTC. Using reference TRBV9 and TRBJ1-2 for the parts outside the CDR3, the full variable domain is DSGVTQTPKHLITATGQRVTLRCSPRSGDLSVYWYQQSLDQGLQFLIQYYNGEERAKGNILERFSAQQFPDLHSELNLSSLELGDSALYFCASSVLQGVEGYTFGSGTRLTVV.

V usage is TRBV28 and J usage is TRBJ1-1; weak D call: TRBD1 (5 bases). The CDR3 totals 13 residues. V lost 6 bases and J lost 5, with 13 bases in between. Germline CDR1 and CDR2: MDHEN and SYDVKM. The chain's CDR3 is CASRLRGPTEAFF. CDR3 coding DNA: TGTGCCAGCAGGTTGCGGGGCCCGACTGAAGCTTTCTTT. The complete variable domain, with remaining parts taken from reference TRBV28 and TRBJ1-1, reads DVKVTQSSRYLVKRTGEKVFLECVQDMDHENMFWYRQDPGLGLRLIYFSYDVKMKEKGDIPEGYSVSREKKERFSLILESASTNQTSMYLCASRLRGPTEAFFGQGTRLTVV.

The rearrangement uses TRBV7-8 and TRBJ2-7; the D is unclear. This CDR3 is 11 amino acids long. Germline CDR1 reads SGHVS; CDR2 reads FQNEAQ. Trimming stripped 4 bases from V and 3 bases from J, with 4 bases between. CDR3 amino acids: CASSSLYEQYF. The DNA for the CDR3 is TGTGCCAGCAGCTCACTCTACGAGCAGTACTTC. Using reference TRBV7-8 and TRBJ2-7 for the parts outside the CDR3, the full variable domain is GAGVSQSPRYKVAKRGQDVALRCDPISGHVSLFWYQQALGQGPEFLTYFQNEAQLDKSGLPSDRFFAERPEGSVSTLKIQRTQQEDSAVYLCASSSLYEQYFGPGTRLTVT.

The V and J genes are TRBV14 and TRBJ1-4, with a possible D match to TRBD1 (6 bases). The CDR3 extends over 13 amino acids. From germline, CDR1 is SGHDN and CDR2 FVKESK. Trimming cost V 10 bases and J 6 bases, with 15 bases left between them. This CDR3 reads CATNRDTHEKLFF. CDR3 in DNA: TGTGCCACTAACCGGGACACGCATGAAAAACTGTTTTTT.

This chain uses TRBV20-1 with TRBJ2-3; D gene unclear. The CDR3 contains 11 residues. Germline CDR1 and CDR2: DFQATT and SNEGSKA (reference sequence). V lost 5 bases, J lost 2 bases, and 5 bases lay in between. The CDR3 spells CSAVNTDTQYF. The CDR3, as DNA: TGCAGTGCTGTTAACACAGATACGCAGTATTTT.

The genes are TRBV6-5 and TRBJ2-7, with 10 bases aligning to TRBD1. Germline V lookup: CDR1 MNHEY, CDR2 SVGAGI. The CDR3 runs to 14 residues. Losses at the gene ends were 2 bases for V and 5 bases for J; bases not matched to a gene: 3. CDR3 coding DNA: TGTGCCAGCAGTTACGGACAGGGGGAGAACGAGCAGTACTTC. Its translation: CASSYGQGENEQYF.

The J gene is TRBJ2-7, the V gene TRBV6-1, with D perhaps matching TRBD1 (6 bases). The CDR3 is made up of 14 amino acids. Germline-derived CDR1 and CDR2 are MNHNS and SASEGT. Deletions cut 5 bases from V and 2 bases from J, with 13 bases between. CDR3 in amino acids: CASSPTQGPYEQYF. The CDR3 DNA is TGTGCCAGCAGTCCAACACAGGGTCCCTACGAGCAGTACTTC.

The rearrangement joins TRBV7-8 to TRBJ2-2, with TRBD1 identical over 7 bases. CDR3 length equals 14 residues. CDR1 is SGHVS, CDR2 FQNEAQ, per germline. After removal of 5 bases from V and 5 bases from J, the junction contained 5 bases not matched to a gene. The CDR3 protein is CASSLPGQTGELFF. CDR3 coding DNA: TGTGCCAGCAGCCTCCCGGGACAGACCGGGGAGCTGTTTTTT.

CDR3 DNA sequence: TGTGCCAGCAAACCCACAGGGGAAGGGGGCTACACCTTC. This encodes CASKPTGEGGYTF. This chain links TRBV2 with TRBJ1-2; 7 bases fit TRBD1. Germline values: CDR1 SNHLY, CDR2 FYNNEI. V was clipped by 7 bases and J by 8 bases; unmatched bases: 10. The CDR3 contains 13 residues.

The chain has TRBV7-3 and TRBJ1-1; D perhaps matches TRBD1 (6 bases). The ends were cut back, 5 bases at V and 7 bases at J, with 17 bases in the middle. CDR3 length equals 14 residues. Germline CDR1 and CDR2: SGHTA and FQGTGA. The CDR3 nucleotides read TGTGCCAGCAGCCGAGGGGGGGAGGGAGGTGAAGCTTTCTTT. Translated: CASSRGGEGGEAFF.

This chain connects TRBV7-9 to TRBJ1-1, with TRBD1 matching over 7 bases. Germline values: CDR1 SEHNR, CDR2 FQNEAQ (reference sequence). The CDR3 is made up of 18 amino acids. V lost 1 base to trimming and J lost 1 base; unmatched junction nucleotides: 12. CDR3 bases: TGTGCCAGCAGCTTAGTTAGCGGGGACAGAGGGAAGAACACTGAAGCTTTCTTT. Translation gives CASSLVSGDRGKNTEAFF.

The CDR3 bases are TGTGCCAGCAGCCAGCTCAGAGGGATAGGACAGAACTACGAGCAGTACTTC. It translates to CASSQLRGIGQNYEQYF. J is TRBJ2-5 and V is TRBV28, with a weak D call TRBD1 (6 bases). The closer fit of TRBJ2-7 to the DNA end suggests the J call may be wrong. This CDR3 contains 17 residues. CDR1 is MDHEN, CDR2 SYDVKM, per germline.